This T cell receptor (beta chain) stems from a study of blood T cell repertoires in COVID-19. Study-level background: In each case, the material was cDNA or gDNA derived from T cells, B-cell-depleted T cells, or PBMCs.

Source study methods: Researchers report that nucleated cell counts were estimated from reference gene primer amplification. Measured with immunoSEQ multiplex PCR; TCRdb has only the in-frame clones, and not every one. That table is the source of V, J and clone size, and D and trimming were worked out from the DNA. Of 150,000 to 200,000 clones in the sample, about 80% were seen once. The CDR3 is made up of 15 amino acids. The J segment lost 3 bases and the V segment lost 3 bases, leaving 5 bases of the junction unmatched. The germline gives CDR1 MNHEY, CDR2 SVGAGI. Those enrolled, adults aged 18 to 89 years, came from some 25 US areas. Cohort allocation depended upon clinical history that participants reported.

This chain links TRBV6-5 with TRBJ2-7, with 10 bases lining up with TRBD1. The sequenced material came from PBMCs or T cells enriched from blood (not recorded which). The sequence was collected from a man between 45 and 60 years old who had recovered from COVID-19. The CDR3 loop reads CASSYGTGDVYEQYF. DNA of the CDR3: TGTGCCAGCAGTTATGGGACAGGGGACGTCTACGAGCAGTACTTC.